The clone carrying this T cell receptor beta chain came up once. The germline CDR1 and CDR2 sequences are MNHNS and SASEGT. This CDR3 is 16 amino acids long. V was trimmed by 1 base and J by 3 bases, leaving 12 bases between them. Alpha and beta chains were covered, as first-strand cDNA relied on TRAV- and TRBV-specific primers. Using a constant-region primer together with a V-primer adapter, TCRs were subjected to 20 to 25 PCR cycles of amplification. TCRdb redid the calling of the reads with MiXCR, one entry per CDR3 protein. The table shows tens of thousands of distinct CDR3 sequences, with less than 65% occurring only once. Time point meaning: after trial treatment. Treatment here: LDRT plus nivolumab, ipilimumab, low-dose cyclophosphamide and aspirin (RACIN trial). This entry is derived from a study of low-dose radiotherapy and immunotherapy resistance in tumors.

Here the sequenced sample was PBMCs, taken after low-dose radiotherapy plus immunotherapy. V usage is TRBV6-1 and J usage is TRBJ2-2; D may be TRBD2 (5 bases). This receptor was obtained from a male donor with gallbladder cancer. DNA of the CDR3: TGTGCCAGCAGTGAAGTAGAGGGCAGGTACACCGGGGAGCTGTTTTTT. Translating it yields CASSEVEGRYTGELFF.